These T cell receptor beta chains were read from a single sample in a study of blood T cells in healthy people across ages. A single record per CDR3 protein comes from TCRdb applying MiXCR to the 5' RACE reads. The sample yields around 500,000 distinct CDR3 sequences, around 27% seen once. This same sample was also taken into another study, of T cells of mothers and their children.

Specimen: blood. These receptors originate from a boy between 2 and 15 years old in good health. Each CDR3 is given with its conserved first and last residue. D genes are given only for firm matches. Some rows have no size entry. The others give once, few or many, or a class for an expanded clone.

D gene	V gene	CDR3 length	clone size	J gene	CDR3 DNA	CDR3 protein
TRBD2	TRBV18	15	.	TRBJ2-1	TGTGCCAGCTCACCCGGGACTAGCGGGAGAGTAGAGCAGTTCTTC	CASSPGTSGRVEQFF
TRBD1	TRBV7-3	14	few	TRBJ2-5	TGTGCCAGCAGCCAGACAGGGGGCGCTGAGACCCAGTACTTC	CASSQTGGAETQYF
.	TRBV10-3	13	few	TRBJ2-1	TGTGCCATCGCGGACATCGAGTACAATGAGCAGTTCTTC	CAIADIEYNEQFF
TRBD1	TRBV20-1	14	few	TRBJ2-7	TGCAGTGCCAGCGACAGGGGAGCCGCCTACGAGCAGTACTTC	CSASDRGAAYEQYF
.	TRBV30	13	few	TRBJ2-2	TGTGCCTGGAGTGAAGGGAACACCGGGGAGCTGTTTTTT	CAWSEGNTGELFF
TRBD1	TRBV6-5	11	many	TRBJ1-4	TGTGCCAGCAGTCAGGGGGGAAAACTGTTTTTT	CASSQGGKLFF
TRBD1	TRBV6-6	13	few	TRBJ2-5	TGTGCCAGCAGTACGAGGACAGGGTCGAACCAGTACTTC	CASSTRTGSNQYF
.	TRBV7-8	16	.	TRBJ2-1	TGTGCCAGCAGCTTACAAGCGGGTCCCTCCTACAATGAGCAGTTCTTC	CASSLQAGPSYNEQFF
TRBD2	TRBV4-1	16	.	TRBJ2-1	TGCGCCAGTAGCCAGAGAGCGGGAGGGCCGATGAATGAGCAGTTCTTC	CASSQRAGGPMNEQFF
.	TRBV25-1	14	.	TRBJ1-4	TGTGCCAGCAGTGAATGGGGTGAATCCGAAAAACTGTTTTTT	CASSEWGESEKLFF
.	TRBV24-1	13	.	TRBJ2-5	TGTGCCACCAGTGAGCCCACGGGAGAGACCCAGTACTTC	CATSEPTGETQYF
.	TRBV20-1	15	.	TRBJ2-6	TGCAGTGCTAGCGCAGGGGTCTATGGGGCCAACGTCCTGACTTTC	CSASAGVYGANVLTF
TRBD1	TRBV3-1	15	.	TRBJ2-7	TGTGCCAGCAGCCATAAACAGGGGGCAAGAATCGAGCAGTACTTC	CASSHKQGARIEQYF
TRBD2	TRBV29-1	13	few	TRBJ2-2	TGCAGCGTTGAGTCCGGGACTAGTGAGGAGCTGTTTTTT	CSVESGTSEELFF
.	TRBV7-2	15	.	TRBJ1-1	TGTGCCAGCAGCTTAGTGGTAGGGGGGCTGAGAGAAGCTTTCTTT	CASSLVVGGLREAFF
TRBD1	TRBV5-1	14	few	TRBJ2-5	TGCGCCAGCAGCTGGACAGGGGGCAGGGAGACCCAGTACTTC	CASSWTGGRETQYF
TRBD1	TRBV12-5	15	few	TRBJ2-7	TGTGCTAGTGGTTTACCGGGACAGGACTCCTACGAGCAGTACTTC	CASGLPGQDSYEQYF
TRBD2	TRBV20-1	14	many	TRBJ2-5	TGCAGTGCTAGTCTAGCGGGGGAAGTAGAGACCCAGTACTTC	CSASLAGEVETQYF
.	TRBV27	14	few	TRBJ2-7	TGTGCCAACAGTTTAAGCAGAACCTCCTACGAGCAGTACTTC	CANSLSRTSYEQYF
.	TRBV11-2	16	few	TRBJ1-4	TGTGCCAGCAGCTTAGAGGGACCCGGAACTAATGAAAAACTGTTTTTT	CASSLEGPGTNEKLFF
.	TRBV6-2/TRBV6-3	15	few	TRBJ2-7	TGTGCCAGCAGTCAGGACCCTCGATACTCCTACGAGCAGTACTTC	CASSQDPRYSYEQYF
.	TRBV12-3/TRBV12-4	14	.	TRBJ1-2	TGTGCCAGCAGTAGGGGGGGGCACTCCTATGGCTACACCTTC	CASSRGGHSYGYTF
.	TRBV19	13	.	TRBJ1-4	TGTGCCAGTAGGTCAGGCCCCGGTGAAAAACTGTTTTTT	CASRSGPGEKLFF
TRBD2	TRBV7-9	15	.	TRBJ2-1	TGTGCCAGCAGAAATCGGACTAGCGGGAGGGTTGAGCAGTTCTTC	CASRNRTSGRVEQFF
.	TRBV5-1	13	.	TRBJ1-1	TGCGCCAGCAGCTTCTCTGGGAAGGCTGAAGCTTTCTTT	CASSFSGKAEAFF
TRBD2	TRBV6-5	15	.	TRBJ2-5	TGTGCCAGCAGTTACGTCGGGACTAGAATCGAGACCCAGTACTTC	CASSYVGTRIETQYF
TRBD2	TRBV6-1	15	.	TRBJ2-1	TGTGCCAGCAGAGTAGCGGGGGGCTCCTACAATGAGCAGTTCTTC	CASRVAGGSYNEQFF
.	TRBV4-3	15	few	TRBJ2-2	TGCGCCAGCAGCCAGACGTCGGGCCCGGGCGGGGAGCTGTTTTTT	CASSQTSGPGGELFF
.	TRBV12-3/TRBV12-4	13	many	TRBJ1-2	TGCGCCAGCAGTTTGGGACGAAACTATGGCTACACCTTC	CASSLGRNYGYTF
.	TRBV2	10	.	TRBJ2-7	TGTGCCAGCTCGGATTTCGAGCAGTACTTC	CASSDFEQYF